The entry below gives a single T cell receptor (beta chain) sequence along with its context. What it recognizes is unknown. Use of 60 Vbeta and 13 Jbeta primers characterized the PCR. The repertoire was sequenced with immunoSEQ multiplex PCR; TCRdb's copy has only in-frame clones and lacks some. The sample records about 130,000 clones, roughly 78% being singletons. This entry is derived from a study of cytomegalovirus exposure and HLA in healthy donors. Overall study context: Early released data comprised some 91 million unique TCRs from HLA-typed donors.

Regarding the study as a whole: Versus the roughly 700-donor mean, an Asian-associated ancestry cluster reportedly showed fewer N-insertions in a later analysis.

Sequenced sample: PBMCs. The sequence derives from a man between 25 and 39 years old in good health and CMV-seropositive.

The CDR3 sequence is CAATPRVSGNTIYF. The CDR3 DNA follows: TGTGCCGCTACTCCCAGGGTCTCTGGAAACACCATATATTTT. V and J are TRBV30 and TRBJ1-3; perhaps TRBD1 as D (5 bases). Germline V gene data show CDR1 as GTSNPN and CDR2 as SVGIG (reference sequence). The ends were cut back, 8 bases at V and 0 bases at J, with 14 bases in the middle. The CDR3 spans 14 residues.